This entry concerns a single T cell receptor beta chain. The data stem from a study of blood T cell repertoires in COVID-19. Study context: The United States, Italy and Spain were the sources of the acute and convalescent COVID-19 samples.

What the recovered Cohort 3 donors had was two negative PCRs, clearance, or symptom resolution. CDR1 is SGHNT, CDR2 YYREEE, per germline (reference sequence). V shed 1 base and J 13 bases; nucleotides not matched to a gene: 8. The CDR3 contains 14 residues. Produced via immunoSEQ multiplex PCR; TCRdb's table is partial and in-frame only. The sample shows 250,000 to 350,000 clones, 70% to 90% of them seen only once. The V call is TRBV5-4, the J call TRBJ1-6, with 7 bases matching TRBD1. The TCR comes from a woman aged 25 to 39 who had recovered from COVID-19. The sequenced sample was PBMCs or T cells enriched from blood (not recorded which). This CDR3 is CASSLQGDVAPLHF. As DNA, the CDR3 is TGTGCCAGCAGCTTGCAGGGGGACGTAGCGCCCCTCCACTTT. Combining the CDR3 with reference TRBV5-4 and TRBJ1-6 gives the whole variable domain ETGVTQSPTHLIKTRGQQVTLRCSSQSGHNTVSWYQQALGQGPQFIFQYYREEENGRGNFPPRFSGLQFPNYSSELNVNALELDDSALYLCASSLQGDVAPLHFGNGTRLTVT.